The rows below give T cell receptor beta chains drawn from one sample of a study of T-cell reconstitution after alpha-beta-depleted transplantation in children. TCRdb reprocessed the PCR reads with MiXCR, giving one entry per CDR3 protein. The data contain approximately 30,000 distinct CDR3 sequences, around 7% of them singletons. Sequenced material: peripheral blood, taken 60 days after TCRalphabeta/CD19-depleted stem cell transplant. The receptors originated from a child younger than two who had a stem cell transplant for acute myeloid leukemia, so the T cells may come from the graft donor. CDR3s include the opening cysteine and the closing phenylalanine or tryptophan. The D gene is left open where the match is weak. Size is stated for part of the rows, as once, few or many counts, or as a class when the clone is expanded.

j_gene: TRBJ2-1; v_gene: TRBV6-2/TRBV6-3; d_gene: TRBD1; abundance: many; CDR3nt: TGTGCCAGCACCTCTTGGGACAGGGAGCAGTTCTTC; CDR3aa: CASTSWDREQFF
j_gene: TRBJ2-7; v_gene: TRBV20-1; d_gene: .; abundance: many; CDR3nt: TGCAGTGCTAGAAGTAGCCTCTCCTACGAGCAGTACTTC; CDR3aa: CSARSSLSYEQYF
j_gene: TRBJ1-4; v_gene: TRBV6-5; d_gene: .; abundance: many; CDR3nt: TGTGCCAGCAGTCGGCAGGATGAAAAACTGTTTTTT; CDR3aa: CASSRQDEKLFF
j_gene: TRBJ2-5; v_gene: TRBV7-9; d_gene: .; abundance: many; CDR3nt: TGTGCCAGCAGTCCCGTTACGAGAGGAGAGACCCAGTACTTC; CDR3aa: CASSPVTRGETQYF
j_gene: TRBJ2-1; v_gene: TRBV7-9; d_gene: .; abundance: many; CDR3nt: TGTGCCAGCACTCCGCCTCCTCTTGGTGAGCAGTTCTTC; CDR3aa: CASTPPPLGEQFF
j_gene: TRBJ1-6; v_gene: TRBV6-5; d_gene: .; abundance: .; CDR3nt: TGTGCCAGCAGTTACGGTAGAGAAGGCTATAATTCACCCCTCCACTTT; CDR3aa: CASSYGREGYNSPLHF
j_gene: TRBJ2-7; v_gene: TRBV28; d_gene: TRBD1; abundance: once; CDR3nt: TGTGCCAGCAACCGGGACAGTTATCTAGAGCAGTACTTC; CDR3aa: CASNRDSYLEQYF
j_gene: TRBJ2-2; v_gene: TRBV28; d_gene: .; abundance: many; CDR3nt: TGTGCCAGCTTCATACAGGGTGGGCTGTTTTTT; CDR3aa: CASFIQGGLFF
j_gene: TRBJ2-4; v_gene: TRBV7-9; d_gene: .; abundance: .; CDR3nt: TGTGCCAGCAGCCCCGCGAGGGAAATTCAGTACTTC; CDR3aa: CASSPAREIQYF
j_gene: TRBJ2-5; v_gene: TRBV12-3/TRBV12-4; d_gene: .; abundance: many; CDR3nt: TGTGCCAGCAGCCCCCCGACTAGTCAACAAGAGACCCAGTACTTC; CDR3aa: CASSPPTSQQETQYF
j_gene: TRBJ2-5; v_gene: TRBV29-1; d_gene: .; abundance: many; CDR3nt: TGCAGCGAGGGGGTCGGAGAGACCCAGTACTTC; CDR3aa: CSEGVGETQYF
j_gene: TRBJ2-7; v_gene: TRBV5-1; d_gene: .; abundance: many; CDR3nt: TGCGCCAGCAGCTTGGCGGCCAGGGCAGTCAACGAGCAGTACTTC; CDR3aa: CASSLAARAVNEQYF
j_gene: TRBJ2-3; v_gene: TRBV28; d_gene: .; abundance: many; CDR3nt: TGTGCCAGCAGTTTATTGGGTTTAGGGACTAGCACAGATACGCAGTATTTT; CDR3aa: CASSLLGLGTSTDTQYF
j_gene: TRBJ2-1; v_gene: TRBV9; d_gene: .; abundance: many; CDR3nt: TGTGCCAGCAGCGTAGTGGCGGGCGCAAGCTCCTACAATGAGCAGTTCTTC; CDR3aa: CASSVVAGASSYNEQFF
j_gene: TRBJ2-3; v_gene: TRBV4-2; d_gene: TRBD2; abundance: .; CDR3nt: TGTGCCAGCAGCCAAGATTCGGGCCCCTCCACGGGGGGGACGCAGTATTTT; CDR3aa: CASSQDSGPSTGGTQYF
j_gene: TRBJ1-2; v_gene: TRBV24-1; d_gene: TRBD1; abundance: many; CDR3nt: TGTGCCACCAGTGACCCGGACAGGGAACACTATGGCTACACCTTC; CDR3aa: CATSDPDREHYGYTF
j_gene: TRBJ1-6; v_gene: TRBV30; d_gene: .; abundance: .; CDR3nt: TGTGCCTCGCGGCAACGATTTAACGGAGATTCACCCCTCCACTTT; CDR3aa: CASRQRFNGDSPLHF
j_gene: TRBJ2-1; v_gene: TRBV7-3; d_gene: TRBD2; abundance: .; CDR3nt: TGTGCCAGCAGCCCAAAGGGCGGGAGGGGGCACAATGAGCAGTTCTTC; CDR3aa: CASSPKGGRGHNEQFF
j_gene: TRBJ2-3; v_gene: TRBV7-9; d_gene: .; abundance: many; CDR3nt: TGTGCCAGCAGCCTACCACTCAGGGGAGATACGCAGTATTTT; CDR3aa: CASSLPLRGDTQYF
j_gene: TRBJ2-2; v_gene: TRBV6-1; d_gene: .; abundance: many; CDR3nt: TGTGCCAGCAGTGAAGCCCTCACCTGGACGGTTGCCGGGGAGCTGTTTTTT; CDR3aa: CASSEALTWTVAGELFF
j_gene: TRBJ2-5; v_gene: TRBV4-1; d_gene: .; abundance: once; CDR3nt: TGCGCCAGCAGCCAAGTTTCCGATCTAGTAGGGAGAGAGACCCAGTACTTC; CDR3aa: CASSQVSDLVGRETQYF
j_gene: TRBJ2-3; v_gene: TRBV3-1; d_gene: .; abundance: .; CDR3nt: TGTGCCAGCAGCCAGCTAGCGATTCGCACAGATACGCAGTATTTT; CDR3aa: CASSQLAIRTDTQYF
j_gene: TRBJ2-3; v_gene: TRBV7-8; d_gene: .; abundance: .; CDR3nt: TGTGCCAGCAGCTTAGCACCTAGGGGAGATACGCAGTATTTT; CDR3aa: CASSLAPRGDTQYF
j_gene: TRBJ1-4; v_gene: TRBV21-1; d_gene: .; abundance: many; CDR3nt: .; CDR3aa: CASSKVGRGNEKLFF
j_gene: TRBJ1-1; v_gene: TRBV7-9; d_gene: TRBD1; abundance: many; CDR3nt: TGTGCCAGCAGCGCCTCCGGGACAGTTGCCAACACTGAAGCTTTCTTT; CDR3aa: CASSASGTVANTEAFF
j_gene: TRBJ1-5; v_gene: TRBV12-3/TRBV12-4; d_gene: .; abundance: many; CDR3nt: TGTGCCAGCAGTACGGGGGGTTGGAGCAATCAGCCCCAGCATTTT; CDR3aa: CASSTGGWSNQPQHF
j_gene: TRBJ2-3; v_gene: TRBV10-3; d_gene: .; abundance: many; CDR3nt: TGTGCCATCAGTAAGACAGGCACAGATACGCAGTATTTT; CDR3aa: CAISKTGTDTQYF
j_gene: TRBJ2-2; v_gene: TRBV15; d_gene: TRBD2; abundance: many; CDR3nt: TGTGCCACCAGCAGAGTTCGGAGCGGGGATTTCCTGTTTTTT; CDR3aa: CATSRVRSGDFLFF
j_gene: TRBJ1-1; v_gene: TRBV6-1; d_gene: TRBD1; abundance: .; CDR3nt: TGTGCCAGCAGGCGAAAAAGTCCGGACAGGGCCACTGAAGCTTTCTTT; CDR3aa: CASRRKSPDRATEAFF
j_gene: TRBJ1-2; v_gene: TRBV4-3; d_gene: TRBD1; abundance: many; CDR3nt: TGCGCCAGCAGCCAAGTTTCGGACAGGGTCGTACGCGGCTACACCTTC; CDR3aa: CASSQVSDRVVRGYTF
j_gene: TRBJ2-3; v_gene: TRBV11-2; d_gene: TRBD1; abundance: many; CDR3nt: TGTGCCAGCAGCTCGACAGGGGTCACTACTTTTTCTAGCACAGATACGCAGTATTTT; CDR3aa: CASSSTGVTTFSSTDTQYF
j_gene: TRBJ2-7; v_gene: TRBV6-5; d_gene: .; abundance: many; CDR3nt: TGTGCCAGCAGTTACTCGGACGGTACCTACGAGCAGTACTTC; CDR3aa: CASSYSDGTYEQYF
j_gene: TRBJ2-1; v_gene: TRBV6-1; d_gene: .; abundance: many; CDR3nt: TGTGCCAGCAGTGAAACGGGGAGTGAGCAGTTCTTC; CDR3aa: CASSETGSEQFF
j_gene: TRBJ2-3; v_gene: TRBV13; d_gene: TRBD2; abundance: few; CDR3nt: TGTGCCAGCAGCTTAGTTGAGGAGCGGGGGGATTCGCAGTATTTT; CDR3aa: CASSLVEERGDSQYF
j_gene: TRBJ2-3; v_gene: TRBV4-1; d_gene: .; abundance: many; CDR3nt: TGCGCCAGCAGCCAAGGGCCGGGGATCACAGATACGCAGTATTTT; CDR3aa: CASSQGPGITDTQYF
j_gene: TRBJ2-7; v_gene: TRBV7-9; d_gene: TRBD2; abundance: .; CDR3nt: TGTGCCAGCAGCCCTCTAGCGGCGCACTCCTACGAGCAGTACTTC; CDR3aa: CASSPLAAHSYEQYF
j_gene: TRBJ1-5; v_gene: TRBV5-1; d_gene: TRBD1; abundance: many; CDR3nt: TGCGCCAGCAGTCCCGGACAGGGGGGAAATCAGCCCCAGCATTTT; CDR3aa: CASSPGQGGNQPQHF
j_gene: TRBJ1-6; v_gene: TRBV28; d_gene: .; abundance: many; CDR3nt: TGTGCCAGCAGTCCGGAGCCGAGCCCTTCCCTCCACTTT; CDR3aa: CASSPEPSPSLHF
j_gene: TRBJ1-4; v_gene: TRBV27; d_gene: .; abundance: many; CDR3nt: TGTGCCAGCAGAGACATAAAGGCAACTAATGAAAAACTGTTTTTT; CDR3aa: CASRDIKATNEKLFF
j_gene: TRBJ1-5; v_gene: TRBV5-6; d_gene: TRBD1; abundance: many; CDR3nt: TGTGCCAGCAGCACGACAGGGAATCAGCCCCAGCATTTT; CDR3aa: CASSTTGNQPQHF
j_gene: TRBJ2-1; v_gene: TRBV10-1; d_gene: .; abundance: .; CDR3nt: TGCGCCAGCAGTGATCGACCTATACGGGATGAGCAGTTCTTC; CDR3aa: CASSDRPIRDEQFF
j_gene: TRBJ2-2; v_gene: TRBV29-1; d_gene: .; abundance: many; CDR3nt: TGCAGCGTTTACAGGATGAGCGGGGGGGAGCTGTTTTTT; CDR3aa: CSVYRMSGGELFF
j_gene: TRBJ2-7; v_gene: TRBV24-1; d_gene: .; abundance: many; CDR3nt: TGTGCCACCAGTGAAGGCTACGAGCAGTACTTC; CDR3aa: CATSEGYEQYF
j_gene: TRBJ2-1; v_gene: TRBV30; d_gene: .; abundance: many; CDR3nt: TGTGCCTGGAGTGTGTTGAATAACAAGAAGTTCTTC; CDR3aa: CAWSVLNNKKFF
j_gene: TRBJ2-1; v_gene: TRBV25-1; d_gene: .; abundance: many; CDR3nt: TGTGCCAGCAGTCTGGGGTATGAGCAGTTCTTC; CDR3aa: CASSLGYEQFF